This T cell receptor (beta chain) was identified during a study of blood T cell repertoires in COVID-19. Across the study: Whether acute or convalescent, the COVID-19 samples came from the United States, Italy and Spain.

Germline CDR1 and CDR2: KGHSY and FQNENV. Trimming pared 2 bases from V and 14 bases from J, leaving 25 bases between. The CDR3 is 16 residues long. In the original processing: Nucleated cell counts were estimated from reference gene primer amplification. Using immunoSEQ multiplex PCR, the repertoire was profiled, and TCRdb retains in-frame clones only, with some absent. V and J calls and clone size follow that table, whereas D and trimming were derived from the DNA. The sample shows around 130,000 clones, 70% to 85% of them seen only once. This TCR came from a woman in her seventies with acute or convalescent COVID-19. The chain employs TRBV16 and TRBJ2-1; D is ambiguous. Source material: peripheral blood. The CDR3 DNA sequence: TGTGCCAGCAGCCAAGGTTCCCTCGACACGATTCTCCAGAAGTTCTTC. Its protein product is CASSQGSLDTILQKFF.